This T cell receptor (beta chain) emerged from a study of T cells in Graves' hyperthyroidism and ophthalmopathy. Amplification targeted TCR beta CDR3 regions from RNA transcripts. In the first-round RT-PCR of the TCR CDR3, the HTBI primer set was used. TCRdb independently ran MiXCR on the multiplex PCR reads; one entry per CDR3 protein. Of some 760,000 distinct CDR3 sequences in the sample, approximately 15% are singletons; the top ten hold about a tenth. Sequencing was performed on blood. The receptor comes from a woman between 18 and 29 years old with Graves' hyperthyroidism.

The CDR3 loop is CASSQGDVGQPQHF. The CDR3 bases are TGCGCCAGCAGCCAAGGGGATGTAGGGCAGCCCCAGCATTTT. The chain is built from TRBV4-1 and TRBJ1-5; D is unclear. The germline V gene encodes CDR1 MGHRA and CDR2 YSYEKL. The V and J ends lost 1 base and 7 bases respectively, with 11 bases between them. The CDR3 is made up of 14 amino acids.